This T cell receptor (beta chain) is from a study of metastatic and nonmetastatic thyroid tumors. On the study more broadly: Across blood and tumor or nodule tissue, repertoires from malignant and benign thyroid patients were compared with one another.

Whole-study findings and limits: For both blood and tumor, malignant thyroid tumors reportedly showed significantly higher TCR beta diversity than benign nodules did.

This CDR3 has 16 residues. Trimming left V 5 bases short and J 5 bases short, with 18 bases between. CDR1 SNHLY and CDR2 FYNNEI come from the germline V gene. In this sample, this clone turned up many times. Its antigen remains unidentified. TCRdb re-analyzed the PCR reads through MiXCR. The sample carries about 33,000 clones, over 15% recorded once. Each patient came to thyroid surgery without any prior treatment (of any kind). The clonotype was recovered from a female donor with papillary thyroid cancer or a benign thyroid nodule (not recorded which). Some clones in this sample may be carry-over from other donors' samples. The chain is built from TRBV2 and TRBJ2-2; the D gene is possibly TRBD2 (6 bases). Input material: blood. The CDR3 sequence is CASSPWGPGETGELFF. The CDR3 DNA reads TGTGCCAGCAGTCCGTGGGGACCGGGAGAAACCGGGGAGCTGTTTTTT.